The subject of this entry is one T cell receptor (beta chain). TCRdb keeps only in-frame clones here, not all; method: immunoSEQ multiplex PCR. This sample has around 720,000 clones, with less than 80% found just once. Per germline, CDR1 SGHRS and CDR2 YFSETQ. This CDR3 comprises 15 residues. V lost 4 bases, J lost 11 bases, and 17 bases stayed unmatched. These data originate in a study of shared clonotypes between healthy human individuals. Sequences were obtained from memory CD4+ T cells sorted from blood. The subset was: CD45RA-negative fraction. The chain is built from TRBV5-1 and TRBJ1-1; 7 bases match TRBD1. The clonotype was recovered from a woman aged 25 to 39 in good health. CDR3 protein: CASSPRQGLQRDAFF. CDR3 DNA sequence: TGCGCCAGCAGCCCTCGACAGGGTCTGCAAAGGGATGCTTTCTTT. Full variable domain (rest looked up from reference TRBV5-1 and TRBJ1-1): KAGVTQTPRYLIKTRGQQVTLSCSPISGHRSVSWYQQTPGQGLQFLFEYFSETQRNKGNFPGRFSGRQFSNSRSEMNVSTLELGDSALYLCASSPRQGLQRDAFFGQGTRLTVV.